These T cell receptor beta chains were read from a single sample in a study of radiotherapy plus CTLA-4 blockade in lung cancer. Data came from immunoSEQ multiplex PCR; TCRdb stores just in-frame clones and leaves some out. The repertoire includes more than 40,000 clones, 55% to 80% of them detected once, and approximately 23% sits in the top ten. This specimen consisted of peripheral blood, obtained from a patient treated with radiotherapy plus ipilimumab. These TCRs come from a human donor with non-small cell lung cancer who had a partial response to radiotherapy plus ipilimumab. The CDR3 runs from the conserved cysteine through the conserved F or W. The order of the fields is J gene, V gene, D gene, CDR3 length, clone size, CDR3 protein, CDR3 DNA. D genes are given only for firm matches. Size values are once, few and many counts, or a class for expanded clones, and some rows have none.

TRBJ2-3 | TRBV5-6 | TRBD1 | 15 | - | CASSLDRGGTDTQYF | TGTGCCAGCAGCTTGGACAGGGGAGGCACAGATACGCAGTATTTT
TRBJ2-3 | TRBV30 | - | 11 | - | CASRGADTQYF | TGTGCCTCCCGGGGTGCAGATACGCAGTATTTT
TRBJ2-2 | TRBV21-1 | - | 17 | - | CASSKADSPANTGELFF | TGTGCCAGCAGCAAAGCGGATAGCCCTGCGAACACCGGGGAGCTGTTTTTT
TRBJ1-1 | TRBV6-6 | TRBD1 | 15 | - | CASSSGTGWDTEAFF | TGTGCCAGCAGCTCCGGGACAGGGTGGGACACTGAAGCTTTCTTT
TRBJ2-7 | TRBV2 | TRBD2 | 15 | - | CASSFQRGLVYEQYF | TGTGCCAGCAGTTTCCAGCGGGGCCTAGTCTACGAGCAGTACTTC
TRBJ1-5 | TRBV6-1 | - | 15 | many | CASSEARGRGQPQHF | TGTGCCAGCAGTGAGGCCCGGGGGAGGGGACAGCCCCAGCATTTT
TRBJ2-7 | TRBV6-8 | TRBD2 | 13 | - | CAPPSGYAYEQYF | TGTGCCCCCCCTAGCGGGTACGCCTACGAGCAGTACTTC
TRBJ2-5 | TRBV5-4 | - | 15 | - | CASSFGSSVQETQYF | TGTGCCAGCAGCTTTGGGTCTAGCGTCCAAGAGACCCAGTACTTC
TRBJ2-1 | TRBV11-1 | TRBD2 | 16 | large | CASTGLTSGRNNEQFF | TGTGCCAGCACGGGTTTGACTAGCGGGCGGAACAATGAGCAGTTCTTC
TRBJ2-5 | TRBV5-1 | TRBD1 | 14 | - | CASSLGQGLETQYF | TGCGCCAGCAGCTTGGGACAGGGCCTTGAGACCCAGTACTTC
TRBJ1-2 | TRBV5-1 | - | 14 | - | CASSSRTANYGYTF | TGCGCCAGCAGCTCTCGGACAGCTAACTATGGCTACACCTTC
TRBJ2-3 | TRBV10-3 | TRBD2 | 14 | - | CATRLAGGQDTQYF | TGTGCCACACGACTAGCGGGAGGGCAAGATACGCAGTATTTT
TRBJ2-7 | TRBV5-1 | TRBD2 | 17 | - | CASSSLWTSGRAYEQYF | TGCGCCAGCAGCTCACTGTGGACTAGCGGGCGCGCCTACGAGCAGTACTTC
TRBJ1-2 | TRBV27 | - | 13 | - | CASSLTGYYGYTF | TGTGCCAGCAGTTTAACAGGGTACTATGGCTACACCTTC
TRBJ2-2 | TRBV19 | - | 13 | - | CASRTQSYGELFF | TGTGCCAGTAGAACCCAGTCTTACGGGGAGCTGTTTTTT
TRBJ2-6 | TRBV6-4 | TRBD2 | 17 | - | CASTPRAGGSGANVLTF | TGTGCCAGCACTCCCCGGGCGGGAGGCTCTGGGGCCAACGTCCTGACTTTC
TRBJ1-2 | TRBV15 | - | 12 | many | CATSEDSYGYTF | TGTGCCACCAGTGAGGACAGCTATGGCTACACCTTC
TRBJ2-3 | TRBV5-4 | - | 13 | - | CASSIASTDTQYF | TGTGCCAGCAGCATAGCTAGCACAGATACGCAGTATTTT
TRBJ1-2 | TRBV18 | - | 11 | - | CASSSTGGYTF | TGTGCCAGCTCCTCCACCGGGGGCTACACCTTC
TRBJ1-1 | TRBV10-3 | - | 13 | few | CAISEGQNTEAFF | TGTGCCATCAGTGAGGGACAGAACACTGAAGCTTTCTTT
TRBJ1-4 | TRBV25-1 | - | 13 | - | CASKNTGTEKLFF | TGTGCCAGCAAAAATACAGGGACTGAAAAACTGTTTTTT
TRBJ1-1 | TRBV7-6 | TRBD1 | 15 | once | CASSPRTGLNTEAFF | TGTGCCAGCAGCCCAAGGACAGGATTGAACACTGAAGCTTTCTTT
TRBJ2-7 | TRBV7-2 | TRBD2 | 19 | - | CASSLAVPGLAGGPREQYF | TGTGCCAGCAGCTTAGCTGTCCCGGGACTAGCGGGGGGGCCGAGAGAGCAGTACTTC
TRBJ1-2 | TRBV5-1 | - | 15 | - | CASSSGQPTNYGYTF | TGCGCCAGCAGCTCGGGACAACCCACAAACTATGGCTACACCTTC
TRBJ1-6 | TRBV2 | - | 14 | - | CASSEQGVNSPLHF | TGTGCCAGCAGCGAACAGGGTGTGAATTCACCCCTCCACTTT
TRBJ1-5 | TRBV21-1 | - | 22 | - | CASSKVPTLSGTGGAGNQPQHF | TGTGCCAGCAGCAAAGTCCCGACGCTATCCGGGACAGGGGGCGCGGGCAATCAGCCCCAGCATTTT
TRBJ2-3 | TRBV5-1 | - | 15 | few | CASSQTRDLSYTQYF | TGCGCCAGCAGCCAAACTCGGGACTTATCTTATACGCAGTATTTT
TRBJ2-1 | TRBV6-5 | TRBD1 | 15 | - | CASTQNRGINNEQFF | TGTGCCAGCACCCAAAACAGGGGGATAAACAATGAGCAGTTCTTC
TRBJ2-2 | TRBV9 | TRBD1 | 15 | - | CASSKGRGSTGELFF | TGTGCCAGCAGCAAAGGCAGGGGGAGCACCGGGGAGCTGTTTTTT
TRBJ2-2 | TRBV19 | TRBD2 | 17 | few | CASSRPTSGANTGELFF | TGTGCCAGTAGTCGACCCACTAGCGGGGCGAACACCGGGGAGCTGTTTTTT
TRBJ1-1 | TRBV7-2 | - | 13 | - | CASGFATATEAFF | TGTGCCAGCGGCTTTGCGACAGCCACCGAAGCTTTCTTT
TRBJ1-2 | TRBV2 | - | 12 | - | CASSLGDYGYTF | TGTGCCAGCAGTTTGGGAGACTATGGCTACACCTTC
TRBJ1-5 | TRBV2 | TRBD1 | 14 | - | CASSGRGFEQPQHF | TGTGCCAGCAGTGGCAGGGGGTTTGAGCAGCCCCAGCATTTT
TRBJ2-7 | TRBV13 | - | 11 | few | CASSPGDEQYF | TGTGCCAGCAGCCCGGGTGACGAGCAGTACTTC
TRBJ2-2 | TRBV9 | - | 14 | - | CASSYEPGTGELFF | TGTGCCAGCAGCTACGAGCCGGGGACCGGGGAGCTGTTTTTT
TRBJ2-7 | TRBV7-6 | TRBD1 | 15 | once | CASSLQQGASYEQYF | TGTGCCAGCAGCTTACAACAGGGGGCATCCTACGAGCAGTACTTC
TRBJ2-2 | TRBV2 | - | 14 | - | CASSEGGRTGELFF | TGTGCCAGCAGTGAAGGAGGGCGAACCGGGGAGCTGTTTTTT
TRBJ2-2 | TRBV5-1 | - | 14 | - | CASSPGQQTGELFF | TGCGCCAGCAGCCCAGGACAACAGACCGGGGAGCTGTTTTTT